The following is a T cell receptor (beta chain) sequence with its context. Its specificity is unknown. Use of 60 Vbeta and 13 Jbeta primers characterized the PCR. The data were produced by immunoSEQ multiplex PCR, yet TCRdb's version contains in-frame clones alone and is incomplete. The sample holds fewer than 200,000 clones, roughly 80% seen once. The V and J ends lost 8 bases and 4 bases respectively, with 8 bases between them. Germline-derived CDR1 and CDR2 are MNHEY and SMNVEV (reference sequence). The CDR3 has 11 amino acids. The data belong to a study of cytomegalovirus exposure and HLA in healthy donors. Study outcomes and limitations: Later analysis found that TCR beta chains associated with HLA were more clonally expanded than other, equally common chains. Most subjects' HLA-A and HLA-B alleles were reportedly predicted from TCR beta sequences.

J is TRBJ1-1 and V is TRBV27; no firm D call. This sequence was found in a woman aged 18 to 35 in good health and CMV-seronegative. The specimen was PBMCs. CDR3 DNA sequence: TGTGCCAGCGAGGGTGGCACTGAAGCTTTCTTT. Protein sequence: CASEGGTEAFF.